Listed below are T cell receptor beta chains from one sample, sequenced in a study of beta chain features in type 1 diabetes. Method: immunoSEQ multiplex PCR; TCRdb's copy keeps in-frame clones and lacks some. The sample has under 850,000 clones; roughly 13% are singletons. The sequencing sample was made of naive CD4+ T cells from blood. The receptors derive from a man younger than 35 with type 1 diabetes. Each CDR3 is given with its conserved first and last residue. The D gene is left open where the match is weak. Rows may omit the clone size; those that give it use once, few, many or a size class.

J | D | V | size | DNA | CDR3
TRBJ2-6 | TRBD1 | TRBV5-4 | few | TGTGCCAGCAGCTTGACGGGACAGGGGAGTTCTGGGGCCAACGTCCTGACTTTC | CASSLTGQGSSGANVLTF
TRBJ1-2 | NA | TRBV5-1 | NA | TGCGCCAGCAGCTTTTGGGCTTCAGAGGGTGGCTACACCTTC | CASSFWASEGGYTF
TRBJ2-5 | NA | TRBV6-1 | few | TGTGCCAGCAGTCCCACCGGGGTAGTGGAGACCCAGTACTTC | CASSPTGVVETQYF
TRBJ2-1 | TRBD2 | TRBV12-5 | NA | TGTGCTAGTGGTCTAATAGCGGGGGGGCCGTTGGGAGAGCAGTTCTTC | CASGLIAGGPLGEQFF
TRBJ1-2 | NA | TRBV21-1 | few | TGTGCCAGCAGCAAAGCGACGTATGGCTACACCTTC | CASSKATYGYTF
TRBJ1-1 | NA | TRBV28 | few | TGTGCCAGCAGCTCATCGACGGTCGGGTACACTGAAGCTTTCTTT | CASSSSTVGYTEAFF
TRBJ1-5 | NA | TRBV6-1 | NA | TGTGCCAGCAGGGGCAGGGACCAGCCCCAGCATTTT | CASRGRDQPQHF
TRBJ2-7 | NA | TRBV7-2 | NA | TGTGCCAGCAGCCCATTGAGGACGATGAACTACGAGCAGTACTTC | CASSPLRTMNYEQYF
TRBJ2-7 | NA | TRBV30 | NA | TGTGCCTGGAGTGGCGACCGATACTACGAGCAGTACTTC | CAWSGDRYYEQYF
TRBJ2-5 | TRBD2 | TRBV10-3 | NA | TGTGCCATCACACAGCGGGGGGACCTAGAGACCCAGTACTTC | CAITQRGDLETQYF
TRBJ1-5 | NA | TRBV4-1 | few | TGCGCCAGCAGCCCAAGGGCACAGGGCAATCAGCCCCAGCATTTT | CASSPRAQGNQPQHF
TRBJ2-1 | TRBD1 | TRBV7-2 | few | TGTGCCAGCAGCTTAGTAGTCCTGACAGGGCTAGACAATGAGCAGTTCTTC | CASSLVVLTGLDNEQFF
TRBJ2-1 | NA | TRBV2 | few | TGTGCCAGCAGTGAGGGTGTCGGGGGCCTCGCCTACAATGAGCAGTTCTTC | CASSEGVGGLAYNEQFF
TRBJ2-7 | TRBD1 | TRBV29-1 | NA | TGCAGCGTTGCCCCAGGGGGTAATTACGAGCAGTACTTC | CSVAPGGNYEQYF
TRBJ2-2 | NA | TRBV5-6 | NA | TGTGCCAGCAGCCTGGGCAGGAACACCGGGGAGCTGTTTTTT | CASSLGRNTGELFF
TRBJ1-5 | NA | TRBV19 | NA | TGTGCCAGCTCGGACAGCGCTCTCAATCAGCCCCAGCATTTT | CASSDSALNQPQHF
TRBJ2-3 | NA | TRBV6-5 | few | TGTGCCAGCAGTTACTCTCAAAACGGGGGACTTGCTACGCAGTATTTT | CASSYSQNGGLATQYF
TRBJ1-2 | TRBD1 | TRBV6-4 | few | TGTGCCAGCAGTGAGACAGGGAACAATGGCTACACCTTC | CASSETGNNGYTF
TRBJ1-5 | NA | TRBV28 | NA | TGTGCCAGCGGCATATCAGGGATTTTGGGGGAGCCCCAGCATTTT | CASGISGILGEPQHF
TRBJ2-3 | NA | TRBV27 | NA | TGTGCCAGCAGTGGGACCTCAGATACGCAGTATTTT | CASSGTSDTQYF
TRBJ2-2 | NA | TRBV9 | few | TGTGCCAGCAGCGCCCAAGTTGGGGTCACCGGGGAGCTGTTTTTT | CASSAQVGVTGELFF
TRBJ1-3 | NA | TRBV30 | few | TGTGCCTGGAGTGTAGGTGGAAACACCATATATTTT | CAWSVGGNTIYF
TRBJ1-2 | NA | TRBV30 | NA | TGTGCCTGGGACTCTCTAGACAGGACTCGAGAGGATGGCTACACCTTC | CAWDSLDRTREDGYTF
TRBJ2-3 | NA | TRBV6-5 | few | TGTGCCAGCAGTGAAGTACGGACAGATACGCAGTATTTT | CASSEVRTDTQYF
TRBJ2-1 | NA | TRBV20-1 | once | TGCTGCGGGTGGGTGAAACAGGAGCAGTTCTTC | CCGWVKQEQFF
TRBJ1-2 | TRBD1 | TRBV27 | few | TGTGCCAGCAGTCCGACCGGACAGGGGTATAGCTATGGCTACACCTTC | CASSPTGQGYSYGYTF
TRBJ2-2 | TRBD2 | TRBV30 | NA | TGTGCCTGGAGTAAGCCGCTAGCGGGATCGGCCGGGGAGCTGTTTTTT | CAWSKPLAGSAGELFF
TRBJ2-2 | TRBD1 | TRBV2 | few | TGTGCCAGCAGGGTGGGACAGGGAAACACCGGGGAGCTGTTTTTT | CASRVGQGNTGELFF
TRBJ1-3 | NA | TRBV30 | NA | TGTGCCTGGAGTATGGGAATATGGGACACCATATATTTT | CAWSMGIWDTIYF
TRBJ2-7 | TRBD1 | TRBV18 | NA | TGTGCCAGCTCACCAGGACAGGGGGGGTCCTACGAGCAGTACTTC | CASSPGQGGSYEQYF
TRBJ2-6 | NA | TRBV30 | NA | TGTGCCTGGACAGGGACTGGGGCCAACGTCCTGACTTTC | CAWTGTGANVLTF
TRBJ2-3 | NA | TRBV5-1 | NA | TGCGCCAGCAGCTTGGATCCTCTCACAGATACGCAGTATTTT | CASSLDPLTDTQYF
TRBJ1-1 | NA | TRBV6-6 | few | TGTGCCAGCAGTTACGATCCCACCCGGGACACTGAAGCTTTCTTT | CASSYDPTRDTEAFF
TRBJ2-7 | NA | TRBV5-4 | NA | TGTGCCAGCAGCTTGTGGGACGGATCCTACGAGCAGTACTTC | CASSLWDGSYEQYF
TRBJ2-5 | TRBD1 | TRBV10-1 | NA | TGCGCCAGCAGCAGGACAGGGATAAGGGAGACCCAGTACTTC | CASSRTGIRETQYF
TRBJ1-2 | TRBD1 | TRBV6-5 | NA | TGTGCCAGCAGTCCAGGGGGGGGACTCCCCTATGGCTACACCTTC | CASSPGGGLPYGYTF
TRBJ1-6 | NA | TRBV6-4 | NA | TGTGCCAGCAGTCAACAGATTAATTCACCCCTCCACTTT | CASSQQINSPLHF
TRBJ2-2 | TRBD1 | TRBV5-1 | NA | TGCGCCAGCAGCTTGGTCTGGGACAGGATGAACACCGGGGAGCTGTTTTTT | CASSLVWDRMNTGELFF
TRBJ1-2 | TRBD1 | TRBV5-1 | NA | TGCGCCAGCAGCTTAAACAGGGGGCTCGACTATGGCTACACCTTC | CASSLNRGLDYGYTF
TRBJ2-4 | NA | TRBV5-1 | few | TGCGCCAGCAGCCAGATCGGACAGCAAGACATTCAGTACTTC | CASSQIGQQDIQYF
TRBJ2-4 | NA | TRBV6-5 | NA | TGTGCCAGCAGGATTTCCGTACAGGGAGTTCTTCAGTACTTC | CASRISVQGVLQYF
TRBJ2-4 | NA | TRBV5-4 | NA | TGTGCCAGCAGCTTGAGGGCCAAAAACATTCAGTACTTC | CASSLRAKNIQYF
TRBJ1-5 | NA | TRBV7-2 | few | TGTGCCAGCAGCTTAGCAAACAATCAGCCCCAGCATTTT | CASSLANNQPQHF
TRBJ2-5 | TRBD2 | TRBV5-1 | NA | TGCGCCAGCAGCCTGATTAGCGGGGGCCAAGAGACCCAGTACTTC | CASSLISGGQETQYF
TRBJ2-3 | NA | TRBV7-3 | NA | TGTGCCAGCAGCTTAACGCGCTGGGGGGATACGCAGTATTTT | CASSLTRWGDTQYF
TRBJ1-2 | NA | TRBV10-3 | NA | TGTGCCATCGAGGACAGTCGAAACTATGGCTACACCTTC | CAIEDSRNYGYTF
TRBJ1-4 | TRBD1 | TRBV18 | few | TGTGCCAGCTCACCACCGGGGGACAGGGCTTCGGGAGAAAAACTGTTTTTT | CASSPPGDRASGEKLFF
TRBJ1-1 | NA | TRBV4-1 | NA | TGCGCCAGCAGGCACAGGACGCTTGGACGGGACACTGAAGCTTTCTTT | CASRHRTLGRDTEAFF
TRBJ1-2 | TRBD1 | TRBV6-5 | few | TGTGCCAGCAGTTACTCGAGGGGGCAGTTTGGCTACACCTTC | CASSYSRGQFGYTF
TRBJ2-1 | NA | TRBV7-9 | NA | TGTGCCAGCAGCTTTGGGGGGGCCCTCCCCAATGAGCAGTTCTTC | CASSFGGALPNEQFF
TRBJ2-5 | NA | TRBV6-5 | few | TGTGCCAGCAGTGACCGGCCAGGGGCCCAGTACTTC | CASSDRPGAQYF
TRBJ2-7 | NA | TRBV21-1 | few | TGTGCCAGCAGCTGGGACCTTTTAACCCACGAGCAGTACTTC | CASSWDLLTHEQYF
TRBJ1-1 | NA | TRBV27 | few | TGTGCCAGCAGTCCGAATTGGGGGGACACTGAAGCTTTCTTT | CASSPNWGDTEAFF
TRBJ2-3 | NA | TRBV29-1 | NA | TGCAGCGCCGAAGGGGGGGCCCCGGCAGATACGCAGTATTTT | CSAEGGAPADTQYF